One and the same sample provided the 9 T cell receptor beta chains below, sequenced in a study of T-cell memory formation after mild COVID-19. Each CDR3 protein gets one entry after TCRdb re-called the 5' RACE reads with MiXCR. The repertoire holds more than 110,000 distinct CDR3 sequences, with roughly a quarter as singletons. Sequencing was performed on PBMCs or a T cell subset sorted from them (not recorded which). These receptor sequences come from an adult woman who had mild COVID-19 (a few samples of this study predate the infection). Cell type and time point are not known.

This clonotype was counted between two and nine times. The rearrangement links TRBV6-5 to TRBJ2-3; 11 nucleotides line up with TRBD1. Germline CDR1 and CDR2: MNHEY and SVGAGI. This CDR3 comprises 14 residues. After removal of 6 bases from V and 4 bases from J, the junction contained 3 bases not matched to a gene. The CDR3 nucleotides read TGTGCCAGCAGGCAGGGACAGGGGGCAGATACGCAGTATTTT. This encodes CASRQGQGADTQYF.

This chain uses TRBV15 with TRBJ2-1; 9 bases are a match to TRBD2. The ends lost 1 base at V and 7 bases at J; junction bases unmatched: 11. The length of the CDR3 is 17 residues. Germline CDR1 reads LNHNV; CDR2 reads YYDKDF (reference sequence). In DNA form, the CDR3 reads TGTGCCACCAGCAGAGTTGGGACTAGCTTCCCTGAAAATGAGCAGTTCTTC. Protein product: CATSRVGTSFPENEQFF.

V is TRBV12-3 or TRBV12-4 and J is TRBJ2-7; possible D gene TRBD2, 5 bases. The CDR3 is 13 amino acids. Deletions cut 4 bases from V and 6 bases from J, with 13 bases between. The DNA of the CDR3 is TGTGCCAGCAGTTCGTCGCAAGGAGGCGAGCAGTACTTC. It yields the protein CASSSSQGGEQYF.

This clonotype was detected only a few times. V is TRBV9 and J is TRBJ2-1, with TRBD2 matching 14 bases. With V trimmed by 2 bases and J by 6 bases, 1 base remained unmatched. The germline V gene has CDR1 SGDLS and CDR2 YYNGEE. The CDR3 has 15 amino acids. CDR3 residues: CASSVGTSGSNEQFF. CDR3 sequence (DNA): TGTGCCAGCAGCGTCGGGACTAGCGGGAGCAATGAGCAGTTCTTC.

This chain links TRBV12-3 or TRBV12-4 with TRBJ2-5, with TRBD1 identical over 12 bases. V trimming: 5 bases; J trimming: 5 bases; junction bases outside the gene matches: 9. CDR3 length equals 16 residues. Here the CDR3 DNA reads TGTGCCAGCAGTCCCGGGACAGGGGGCAAGGGGGAGACCCAGTACTTC. Protein: CASSPGTGGKGETQYF.

This clonotype was found a few times. The rearrangement uses TRBV11-2 and TRBJ2-7; 11 bases map to TRBD1. J gave up 4 bases and V 3 bases, and 5 bases lay outside the gene matches. The CDR3 is made up of 15 amino acids. Germline V gene data show CDR1 as SGHAT and CDR2 as FQNNGV. The CDR3 region has the DNA TGTGCCAGCAGCTTCCTCGGACAGGGGGCATACGAGCAGTACTTC. It specifies CASSFLGQGAYEQYF.

This chain connects TRBV7-2 to TRBJ2-4, with D perhaps matching TRBD2 (6 bases). Germline V lookup: CDR1 SGHTA, CDR2 FQGNSA. The CDR3 extends over 17 amino acids. Trimming took off 1 base at V and 0 bases at J, with 13 bases between the two ends. The CDR3 DNA reads TGTGCCAGCAGCTTAGGTGTACGGGGACTAGCCAAAAACATTCAGTACTTC. This sequence encodes CASSLGVRGLAKNIQYF.

This clonotype was seen more than once but under ten times. The chain links TRBV5-1 to TRBJ2-5; D unresolved. This CDR3 is 16 amino acids long. V was shortened by 2 bases and J by 0 bases, with 14 bases between the two germline ends. Per the germline V gene, CDR1 is SGHRS and CDR2 is YFSETQ. Here the CDR3 DNA reads TGCGCCAGCAGCTTCGGGTGGATTCAGTACCAAGAGACCCAGTACTTC. It yields the protein CASSFGWIQYQETQYF.

This clonotype has more than one count but fewer than ten. V and J are TRBV9 and TRBJ2-3; 8 nucleotides line up with TRBD2. The CDR3 runs 17 residues. Germline loops: CDR1 SGDLS, CDR2 YYNGEE. The ends lost 4 bases at V and 4 bases at J; junction bases unmatched: 14. The chain's CDR3 is CASSSGGRRSGADTQYF. Here the CDR3 DNA reads TGTGCCAGCAGCTCGGGGGGGCGGCGCTCCGGTGCAGATACGCAGTATTTT.